What follows are 2 T cell receptor beta chains derived from one specimen sequenced in a study of T cell changes during pregnancy in multiple sclerosis. TCRdb keeps only in-frame clones here, not all; method: immunoSEQ multiplex PCR. The profile shows under 45,000 clones, 70% to 90% of them singletons. Material: CD8+ T cells from peripheral blood mononuclear cells, obtained in the first trimester of pregnancy. Source of these receptors: a female donor with multiple sclerosis, enrolled in a pregnancy study.

The rearrangement joins TRBV9 to TRBJ1-2, with 7 positions matching TRBD1. V trimming: 4 bases; J trimming: 0 bases; junction bases outside the gene matches: 9. CDR3 length equals 16 residues. The V gene's germline CDR1 is SGDLS and CDR2 YYNGEE. CDR3 in amino acids: CASSLGTVPTNYGYTF. For the CDR3, the DNA is TGTGCCAGCAGCCTCGGGACAGTACCTACTAACTATGGCTACACCTTC.

The genes are TRBV7-9 and TRBJ2-7; 11 bases agree with TRBD1. CDR1 is SEHNR, CDR2 FQNEAQ, per germline (reference sequence). The V and J ends lost 5 bases and 6 bases, in that order; junction bases with no gene match: 9. The CDR3 covers 15 residues. The CDR3 DNA sequence: TGTGCCAGCAGCGCCGGGACAGGGGGAAAGGGCGAGCAGTACTTC. It codes for CASSAGTGGKGEQYF.